This TCR beta chain was recorded in a study of shared clonotypes between healthy human individuals (dated by TCRdb to about 2020). For the study in its entirety: Two women and a few men aged 18 to 49 years were included in the cohort. For each donor, CD4 naive and CD4 memory were each run on three plates, CD8 naive on two plates, and CD8 memory on one plate. To estimate repertoire size and how much clonotype sharing occurs between individuals, the study deeply sequenced the blood TCR repertoires of a handful of healthy adults. To increase sequencing depth and limit assay-specific biases, TCR repertoire library preparation and sequencing were carried out by different laboratories using diverse techniques. Per donor, leukapheresis produced somewhere between about 0.9 and 9.5 billion PBMCs.

Donors were healthy HIV-negative adults with no recently reported acute infections or vaccinations. All donors were Caucasian adults living in Nashville, Tennessee, USA. CD4+ T cells were enriched through magnetic negative selection, after which naive cells were positively selected on CD45RA and the remaining negative fraction served as the memory subset. Blood was obtained by leukapheresis, after which PBMCs were separated by Ficoll-Histopaque density gradient centrifugation and cryopreserved in liquid nitrogen vapor phase. Analytical flow cytometry was used to check the purity and quantity of each magnetically sorted T cell population. From each sorted fraction, genomic DNA was isolated and quantified by UV absorbance on a Nanodrop 2000c. TCR CDR3 regions were amplified from genomic DNA by multiplex PCR using the deep immunoSEQ assay. For each cell subset, the extracted genomic DNA was distributed evenly across all wells of several immunoSEQ 96-well plates, and each plate served as one replicate. Each replicate PCR for sorted subsets received 150 to 250 ng genomic DNA, equal to about 30,000 T cell genomes. Purified libraries were measured with a Qubit 3.0 fluorometer, size-checked on a Bioanalyzer 2100, and measured again with the KAPA Library Quantification kit. A separate single-read 150-cycle Illumina NextSeq 550 flow cell was used to sequence each immunoSEQ 96-well plate. The source study handled its data this way. The immunoSEQ output contained only junctional sequences without quality scores, so filtering could not match that applied to full-length reads. Sequences were annotated with PyIR, a Python wrapper for IgBLAST v1.9, using IMGT germline references to assign V/J genes and CDR3. Reads were filtered out if the reads had weak V/J assignments (E-value above 1e-6), no CDR3, stop codons, out-of-frame junctions, or ambiguous translated residues. V3J clonotypes were defined as sequences sharing the same inferred V gene, J gene, and CDR3 amino acid sequence. Percentage overlap between repertoires was computed as shared unique clonotypes divided by the size of the smaller repertoire. Three approaches were used to assess repertoire richness: RTK rarefaction, the Chao1 estimator, and Recon v2.1 estimates of unobserved clonotypes. For all TCRbeta clonotypes obtained by the gDNA method from a handful of donors, generation probabilities were computed with OLGA. The source is immuneACCESS, and TCRdb retained only in-frame sequences with V and J called. Part of the clones is not carried over; for the studies checked, unresolved V genes explain less than half of this, and the remainder is unexplained. Clone size and the V and J calls come from that table; the DNA yielded D and trimming. This sample lists 2 million to 2.5 million clones; 95% were detected once. The top ten hold roughly 0.13% of the sample.

V sheds 2 bases and J sheds 5 bases, leaving 13 bases between their ends. Inclusive of the bounding cysteine and phenylalanine, the CDR3 is 14 residues long. Of the read, only the CDR3 DNA is kept; its 42 bases are in frame from base 1. CDR1 SGHNT and CDR2 YYREEE were looked up in the germline V gene (reference sequence). Overall study results and their limits: Sampling was restricted to blood, and TCR repertoires in tissues likely differ from the TCR repertoires found in blood. Based on pairwise subsampling, the degree of clonotype sharing among donors was expected to be affected by sequencing depth. The small number of donors limited the genetic and exposure-history diversity represented. Even with the large sequencing depth, rarefaction of the sorted-subset datasets indicated that sequencing was incomplete. About 4.5% of naive CD4, 3.5% of naive CD8, approximately 2.2% of memory CD4, and 0.35% to 0.5% of memory CD8 clonotypes were shared across a few donors. Compared with non-shared clonotypes, the clonotypes found in all four sorted-subset donors had higher generation probabilities. Larger estimated clonotype richness was generally found for naive subsets than for memory subsets.

As concerns this clone: The target of this receptor is not known. It has no much larger one-base neighbor in the sample; base qualities were not kept.

The sequence links TRBV5-4 to TRBJ2-5, and perhaps TRBD2 as D gene, on 5 matching bases. The specimen sequenced was naive CD4+ T cells sorted from blood. According to the study, the label for this sample's cell subset or site signals: CD45RA+ positively selected. The sequence derives from a man aged 18-30 years in good health. The base sequence is TGTGCCAGCAGCTTAAAAGCGGCCCCCGAGACCCAGTACTTC. Its protein is CASSLKAAPETQYF.